A selection of T cell receptor beta chains follows, all from one sample in a study of blood T cell repertoires in COVID-19. The protocol was immunoSEQ multiplex PCR, while the TCRdb copy is restricted to in-frame clones and leaves out a portion. The sample has around 470,000 clones, 75% to 90% seen once. Sample: peripheral blood. The receptors here all came from a man between 18 and 35 years old with COVID-19, enrolled during active disease. CDR3s include the opening cysteine and the closing phenylalanine or tryptophan. Fields, in order: J gene, V gene, D gene, CDR3 protein. A D gene is named only where the DNA matches it firmly.

TRBJ2-2	TRBV11-3	TRBD2	CASSHGLVNTGELFF
TRBJ2-3	TRBV2	.	CASLTRTESTDTQYF
TRBJ1-6	TRBV27	.	CASGLIYNSPLHF
TRBJ2-1	TRBV5-4	.	CASSLAGSYNEQFF
TRBJ2-1	TRBV18	.	CASSPPGAGRAYNEQFF
TRBJ1-6	TRBV2	.	CATLSQEGSPLHF
TRBJ2-7	TRBV12-5	TRBD1	CASGPGQGQYEQYF
TRBJ2-2	TRBV29-1	TRBD1	CSAQGASGTGELFF
TRBJ2-3	TRBV3-1/TRBV3-2	.	CASSQESASAQYF
TRBJ1-5	TRBV30	TRBD1	CAWSVGQGNQPQHF